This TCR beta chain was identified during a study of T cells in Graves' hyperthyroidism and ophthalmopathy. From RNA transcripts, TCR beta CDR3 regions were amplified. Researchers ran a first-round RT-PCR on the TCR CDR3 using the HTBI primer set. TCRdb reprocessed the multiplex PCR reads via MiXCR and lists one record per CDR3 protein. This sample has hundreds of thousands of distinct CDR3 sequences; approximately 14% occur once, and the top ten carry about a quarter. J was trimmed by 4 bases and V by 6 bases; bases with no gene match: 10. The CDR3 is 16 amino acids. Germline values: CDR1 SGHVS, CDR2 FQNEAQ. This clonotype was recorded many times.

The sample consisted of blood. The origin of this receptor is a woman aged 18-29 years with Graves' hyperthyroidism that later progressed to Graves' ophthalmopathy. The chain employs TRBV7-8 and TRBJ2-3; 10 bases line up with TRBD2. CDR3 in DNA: TGTGCCAGCAGGTCCCGAGCGGGAGGGCCATCAGATACGCAGTATTTT. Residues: CASRSRAGGPSDTQYF.